This TCR beta chain comes out of a study of memory CD4+ T cells and cytomegalovirus serostatus (dated by TCRdb to the late 2010s). Notes on the research overall: A total of around 35 healthy Belgian adults, of whom 9 were CMV seropositive and 24 were CMV seronegative, were included in the cohort. To replicate a published TCR-based CMV serostatus classifier, the study sequenced CD4+ memory TCRbeta repertoires from a Belgian cohort whose cytomegalovirus serostatus was known. Results the study describes overall, beyond this receptor: CMV serostatus prediction reached a median bootstrapped AUC of 0.95 with the original framework and 0.9 to 0.93 with a US-trained random forest. Only CD4+CD45RO+ memory cells were sequenced, unlike the original study, which covered naive and memory CD4+ and CD8+ populations. On the Belgian cohort, the classifier built on the original framework reached a median bootstrapped AUC of about 0.95, with a 95% CI of 0.76-1.00. Results were interpreted as suggesting that the CMV-associated TCR signature is largely present in the CD4+ memory repertoire. Among the roughly 160 previously reported CMV-associated TCRbeta sequences, some 70 showed up in the CD4+ memory repertoires, with each one found in between one and five individuals.

Genomic DNA was extracted from sorted cells with the Quick-DNA Microprep Kit. TCRbeta DNA was amplified with the immunoSEQ hsTCRbeta kit following the manufacturer's protocol. TCRbeta libraries were sequenced on an Illumina MiSeq instrument. The study's processing was this. After out-of-frame sequences were removed, some 2.1 million distinct TCRbeta sequences remained, averaging approximately 67,000 per individual. Two values were used to score each individual: the count of about 160 previously reported CMV-associated TCRbeta sequences and the total count of productive distinct TCRbeta sequences. A beta-binomial model was reimplemented in Python, and random forests from scikit-learn, run with default parameters, were trained on data from the US cohort. Classifier performance on the Belgian cohort was summarized as median AUC with percentile confidence intervals over 10,000 bootstrap iterations. Here the immuneACCESS table is served through TCRdb, limited to in-frame sequences with V and J called. Missing clones are a known gap in these copies; in checked studies unresolved V genes cover under half, and the rest lacks a known reason. V, J and clone size are taken as reported in that table, and D and trimming were inferred from the DNA itself. Across this sample there are around 63,000 clones, with roughly 76% seen only once. About 4.8% of the sample goes to the ten largest clones.

Comments on this clone: Its antigen is unknown. There are no base qualities to consult, and no much larger clone falls within one base.

A FACSAria II was used to sort memory CD4+ T cells, defined as single viable CD3+CD4+CD8-CD45RO+ cells. CMV serostatus was assessed using a Roche Elecsys assay, by which serum IgG against CMV pp150, pp28, p38 and p52 was detected. After thawing, total CD4+ T cells were enriched by positive selection with CD4 magnetic microbeads. The samples came from a different study that was designed specifically to examine the CD4+ T cell memory repertoire. Peripheral blood mononuclear cells were isolated and cryopreserved following standard operating procedures; serum was stored at -80 °C. CD3-PerCP (BW264/56), CD4-APC (RPA-T4), CD45RO-PE (UCHT1) and CD8-Pacific Orange (3B5) antibodies were used for staining, and non-viable cells were excluded with Sytox blue. The germline ends are 7 bases apart after V is trimmed by 5 bases and J by 2 bases. The CDR3 runs 12 amino acids, cysteine and phenylalanine included. Of all the DNA, just the CDR3 is kept, 36 bases in frame from base 1. The germline V gene (reference sequence) yields SGHNT for CDR1 and YYREEE for CDR2.

Sequencing input: memory CD4+ T cells from blood. This TCR was sampled from an adult in good health and CMV-seropositive. Here the chain combines TRBV5-4 and TRBJ1-2; tentative D gene TRBD1, with 5 bases matching. At the DNA level, the sequence is TGTGCCAGCAGATGGGGGAACTATGGCTACACCTTC. This yields the protein CASRWGNYGYTF.